Listed below are T cell receptor beta chains from one sample, sequenced in a study of a mutant IDH1 vaccine in newly diagnosed glioma. Clones were read by immunoSEQ multiplex PCR, and TCRdb kept only the in-frame ones, dropping some. The sample comprises 15,000 to 20,000 clones, 70% to 80% of which are singletons, and about 9.1% rests with the top ten. This material consisted of PBMCs, taken from a glioma patient treated with radiotherapy, temozolomide or both. These receptors all come from a man aged 40-49 years with glioma. CDR3s include the opening cysteine and the closing phenylalanine or tryptophan. A D gene is named only where the DNA matches it firmly. For some rows the clone size is stated as once, few or many, or as a class when expanded; others skip it.

few,TRBJ1-1,TRBD1,TRBV7-8,TGTGCCAGCAGCCAGGGACAGGGGAGAAGCACTGAAGCTTTCTTT,CASSQGQGRSTEAFF
.,TRBJ2-1,.,TRBV7-6,TGTGCCAGCAGCTCGGAACAGAGCTCCTACAATGAGCAGTTCTTC,CASSSEQSSYNEQFF
.,TRBJ2-7,.,TRBV5-5,TGTGCCAGCAGCTCGTCTATTGGCTCCGGGACCACATTCTACGAGCAGTACTTC,CASSSSIGSGTTFYEQYF
.,TRBJ1-2,.,TRBV5-4,TGTGCCAGCAGCTTGAGTGGCAGTCGATATGGCTACACCTTC,CASSLSGSRYGYTF
once,TRBJ2-2,.,TRBV9,TGTGCCAGCAGCGTAGGGCACAGAGACACCGGGGAGCTGTTTTTT,CASSVGHRDTGELFF
.,TRBJ2-3,.,TRBV5-1,TGCGCCAGCAGCTTGGGAGAGATTAGAGATACGCAGTATTTT,CASSLGEIRDTQYF
.,TRBJ2-1,.,TRBV4-1,TGCGCCAGCAGCCAAGATGTACCCGCGTTCCGGTTCTTC,CASSQDVPAFRFF
.,TRBJ2-7,.,TRBV7-6,TGTGCCAGCAGCTCCCGCGACAGGTTCTACGAGCAGTACTTC,CASSSRDRFYEQYF
.,TRBJ1-5,.,TRBV7-8,TGTGCCAGCAGCTTAAACAGGGGCAATCAGCCCCAGCATTTT,CASSLNRGNQPQHF
.,TRBJ2-1,.,TRBV2,TGTGCCAGCAGTGAGAGGGGGGGCTCTCGACGGGAGCAGTTCTTC,CASSERGGSRREQFF
.,TRBJ1-6,.,TRBV14,TGTGCCAGCAGCTCCCAGGGGCTTAATTCACCCCTCCACTTT,CASSSQGLNSPLHF
.,TRBJ2-1,TRBD2,TRBV4-1,TGCGCCTCCGGAGGTAGCGGGCGGGGACTAACGAATGAGCAGTTCTTC,CASGGSGRGLTNEQFF
.,TRBJ2-7,.,TRBV11-2,TGTGCCAGCAGCTTAGGGACGGCCCCCTACGAGCAGTACTTC,CASSLGTAPYEQYF
.,TRBJ1-5,.,TRBV19,TGTGCCAGTAGTATATCGGTCCAGCCGTTCTTAGCCCAGCATTTT,CASSISVQPFLAQHF
once,TRBJ1-1,.,TRBV18,TGTGCCAGCTCACCACGAATGAACACTGAAGCTTTCTTT,CASSPRMNTEAFF
.,TRBJ2-5,.,TRBV7-2,TGTGCCAGCAGCTTAGCGAACAGCGTAGAGACCCAGTACTTC,CASSLANSVETQYF
.,TRBJ2-2,.,TRBV5-8,TGTGCCAGCAGCTCCTTTGCTGCCGACACCGGGGAGCTGTTTTTT,CASSSFAADTGELFF
once,TRBJ2-5,.,TRBV10-3,TGTGCCATCAGTGAAGTAGGTCAAGAGACCCAGTACTTC,CAISEVGQETQYF
.,TRBJ2-5,.,TRBV5-4,TGTGCCAGCAGCTTCAAGGGATTCCAAGAGACCCAGTACTTC,CASSFKGFQETQYF
.,TRBJ1-1,.,TRBV5-1,TGCGCCAGCAGCTTGGGAATCTGGGGGTCTCCTATGAACACTGAAGCTTTCTTT,CASSLGIWGSPMNTEAFF
.,TRBJ1-2,TRBD1,TRBV28,TGTGCCAGCAGTAGGACAGGGACGAACTATGGCTACACCTTC,CASSRTGTNYGYTF
.,TRBJ1-5,.,TRBV2,TGTGCCAGCAGGGAACAGGGCGGGGGGCCCCAGCATTTT,CASREQGGGPQHF
.,TRBJ2-7,TRBD2,TRBV15,TGTGCCACCAGCCAAACACCCGCTAGCGGGAGGGCCTGGGAGGCCCACGAGCAGTACTTC,CATSQTPASGRAWEAHEQYF
.,TRBJ2-5,TRBD2,TRBV10-3,TGTGCCATCAGCGGGACTAGCGGGAGGGGGAGAGTGGAGACCCAGTACTTC,CAISGTSGRGRVETQYF
.,TRBJ1-1,.,TRBV29-1,TGCAGCGTTGAAAGGTCAGGGGCGGGTACTGAAGCTTTCTTT,CSVERSGAGTEAFF
.,TRBJ2-5,.,TRBV10-3,TGTGCCATCAGTGGTCCGGACAGTATCCAAGAGACCCAGTACTTC,CAISGPDSIQETQYF
.,TRBJ1-1,.,TRBV11-3,TGTGCCAGCAGCGGCCTTAAGGGGATGGGTGAAGCTTTCTTT,CASSGLKGMGEAFF
.,TRBJ2-2,TRBD1,TRBV10-2,TGCGCCAGCAGGGGGACAGCTGCGAACACCGGGGAGCTGTTTTTT,CASRGTAANTGELFF
once,TRBJ2-3,.,TRBV6-5,TGTGCCAGCAGTTGGGGGCAGGACACAGATACGCAGTATTTT,CASSWGQDTDTQYF
.,TRBJ2-2,.,TRBV19,TGTGCCAGCAGGGGACGCCCCATGGGCGGGGAGCTGTTTTTT,CASRGRPMGGELFF
.,TRBJ2-1,TRBD1,TRBV7-9,TGTGCCAGCAGCACCCCGATCGGGGACAGGAGATCTAACAATGAGCAGTTCTTC,CASSTPIGDRRSNNEQFF
.,TRBJ1-6,.,TRBV11-2,TGTGCCAGCAGCGCGACGGGCCGAAGAACCTATAATTCACCCCTCCACTTT,CASSATGRRTYNSPLHF
.,TRBJ2-1,.,TRBV6-1,TGTGCCAGCTCAGCGGATTTACATCTGAATGAGCAGTTCTTC,CASSADLHLNEQFF
.,TRBJ2-1,.,TRBV5-1,TGCGCCAGCGGCGAAGCCGGGACGGACTACAATGAGCAGTTCTTC,CASGEAGTDYNEQFF
.,TRBJ1-3,.,TRBV18,TGTGCCAGCTCACCCGCAGGGCTAGCAAACACCATATATTTT,CASSPAGLANTIYF
.,TRBJ1-6,TRBD1,TRBV5-1,TGCGCCAGCAGCAAATTGGGACAGGAGGGTTCACCCCTCCACTTT,CASSKLGQEGSPLHF
.,TRBJ1-1,TRBD1,TRBV2,TGTGCCAGCAGTGCCCCGGACAGGGGTGCCACTGAAGCTTTCTTT,CASSAPDRGATEAFF
.,TRBJ1-2,.,TRBV4-1,TGCGCCAGCAGCCAACTCTCATCAGGGGAGGCCTATGGCTACACCTTC,CASSQLSSGEAYGYTF
.,TRBJ2-7,.,TRBV5-1,TGCGCCAGCAGCTTGGGAGGGAAGACCTACGAGCAGTACTTC,CASSLGGKTYEQYF
.,TRBJ2-2,.,TRBV15,TGTGCCACCAGCAGAGATTTCGGGACGCTGACCGGGGAGCTGTTTTTT,CATSRDFGTLTGELFF
.,TRBJ2-7,.,TRBV6-1,TGTGCCAGCATGGACAACTACGAGCAGTACTTC,CASMDNYEQYF
few,TRBJ2-1,.,TRBV15,TGTGCCACCAGCCCTCGAGAGAGCTCCTACAATGAGCAGTTCTTC,CATSPRESSYNEQFF
.,TRBJ2-3,TRBD2,TRBV11-3,TGTGCCAGCAGCGCGCTAGCGGGAGGGCCAACAGATACGCAGTATTTT,CASSALAGGPTDTQYF
.,TRBJ2-7,TRBD2,TRBV27,TGTGCCAGCAGTCTCTACCAGCCGGGACTAGCGGGGAGAACCTCCTACGAGCAGTACTTC,CASSLYQPGLAGRTSYEQYF
.,TRBJ2-7,.,TRBV14,TGTGCCAGCAGCCCAGGGGTCGAGCAGTACTTC,CASSPGVEQYF
.,TRBJ1-5,TRBD1,TRBV7-6,TGTGCCAGCAGCCTCCCAGGGGGAATGGGCAAAAATCAGCCCCAGCATTTT,CASSLPGGMGKNQPQHF
.,TRBJ1-5,.,TRBV2,TGTGCCAGCAGTGCCGGTGGAGGGGGCAATCAGCCCCAGCATTTT,CASSAGGGGNQPQHF
.,TRBJ2-1,TRBD1,TRBV6-1,TGTGCCAGCAGTGAAACCGGGACAGGGGGCAATGAGCAGTTCTTC,CASSETGTGGNEQFF
.,TRBJ1-2,.,TRBV5-1,TGCGCCAGCAGCTTGGACGGGACACTAGGCTACACCTTC,CASSLDGTLGYTF
.,TRBJ2-2,.,TRBV19,TGTGCCAGTAGCGCGACAGCAATCGCCGGGGAGCTGTTTTTT,CASSATAIAGELFF
.,TRBJ2-1,TRBD1,TRBV6-5,TGTGCCAGCATCGGGACAGGGGTTCGCAATGAGCAGTTCTTC,CASIGTGVRNEQFF
.,TRBJ2-1,TRBD2,TRBV2,TGTGCCAGCAGTGAATCTAGCGGGCCGTACAATGAGCAGTTCTTC,CASSESSGPYNEQFF